These 15 T cell receptor beta chains share one sample of origin, sequenced in a study of CD8 T cells in Susac syndrome. Random hexamers were used to reverse transcribe the RNA input (0.5 to 1 ug). TCRdb re-analysed the immunoSEQ multiplex PCR reads in MiXCR, keeping a single row per CDR3 protein. In the table there are more than 150,000 distinct CDR3 sequences, 95% of which are singletons. The sample comprised CD8+ T cells from PBMCs. The receptors derive from a human donor with Susac syndrome.

The V call is TRBV7-8, the J call TRBJ1-1; D remains unclear. Germline lookup yields CDR1 SGHVS and CDR2 FQNEAQ. The CDR3 spans 15 residues. The V end was cut by 1 base, the J end by 0 bases, with 9 bases between. The CDR3 nucleotides are TGTGCCAGCAGCTTAGATGCAGCCGTGAACACTGAAGCTTTCTTT. Its translation: CASSLDAAVNTEAFF.

The sample holds one count of this clonotype. The chain is built from TRBV5-1 and TRBJ2-3; 11 nucleotides align to TRBD2. Losses at the gene ends were 5 bases for V and 0 bases for J; bases not matched to a gene: 5. Germline V gives CDR1 SGHRS, CDR2 YFSETQ. The CDR3 runs 16 residues. The CDR3 coding sequence is TGCGCCAGCAGGTTGACTAGCGGGGTGAGCACAGATACGCAGTATTTT. This codes for CASRLTSGVSTDTQYF. Based on the CDR3 plus reference TRBV5-1 and TRBJ2-3, the full variable domain is KAGVTQTPRYLIKTRGQQVTLSCSPISGHRSVSWYQQTPGQGLQFLFEYFSETQRNKGNFPGRFSGRQFSNSRSEMNVSTLELGDSALYLCASRLTSGVSTDTQYFGPGTRLTVL.

The CDR3 DNA reads as TGTGCCAGCAGCTTAGATTTGGCACTGAAGGAGCAGTACTTC. This codes for CASSLDLALKEQYF. The chain has TRBV11-2 and TRBJ2-7; no clear D. The germline CDR1 and CDR2 sequences are SGHAT and FQNNGV. V was trimmed by 0 bases and J by 7 bases, leaving 13 bases between them. The CDR3 is made up of 14 amino acids.

The gene calls are TRBV4-2 and TRBJ2-7; 8 nucleotides match TRBD2. The length of the CDR3 is 16 residues. From germline, CDR1 is LGHNA and CDR2 YNFKEQ. Trimming took 5 bases from V and 0 from J; bases not matched to a gene: 9. CDR3 sequence reads: CASSISAAGDSYEQYF. CDR3 bases: TGTGCCAGCAGCATATCGGCAGCGGGGGACTCCTACGAGCAGTACTTC.

The V and J genes are TRBV5-4 and TRBJ2-2, with TRBD1 matching 9 bases. CDR3 length: 17 residues. Germline V gene lookup returns CDR1 SGHNT and CDR2 YYREEE (reference sequence). The V and J ends lost 4 bases and 3 bases, in that order; junction bases with no gene match: 10. DNA of the CDR3: TGTGCCAGCAGCCCCACGGGACAGGGTTTTTACACCGGGGAGCTGTTTTTT. Translation gives CASSPTGQGFYTGELFF.

This clonotype was recorded once. A read error may account for a junction end that differs from germline. The chain carries TRBV20-1 and TRBJ2-7, with D perhaps matching TRBD1 or TRBD2 (6 bases each). Per the germline V gene, CDR1 is DFQATT and CDR2 is SNEGSKA (reference sequence). There are 14 residues in the CDR3. CDR3 coding DNA: TGCAGTACTAGAGTTAGGGGGGACACCTACGAGCAGTACTTC. As protein: CSTRVRGDTYEQYF.

The chain uses TRBV30 and TRBJ2-5; D unclear. The CDR3 spans 13 residues. V gave up 0 bases and J gave up 4 bases, with 9 bases separating them. Germline assignment: CDR1 GTSNPN and CDR2 SVGIG (reference sequence). The CDR3 region is CAWSVWDGETQYF. The CDR3 bases are TGTGCCTGGAGTGTCTGGGATGGAGAGACCCAGTACTTC.

The rearrangement joins TRBV5-4 to TRBJ2-2; D may be TRBD1 (6 bases). The CDR3 extends over 15 amino acids. Germline lookup yields CDR1 SGHNT and CDR2 YYREEE (reference sequence). V shed 4 bases and J shed 3 bases, with 13 bases lying between them. The CDR3, as DNA: TGTGCCAGCAGCCAATCTGGGGGCTACACCGGGGAGCTGTTTTTT. This translates into CASSQSGGYTGELFF.

The genes are TRBV20-1 and TRBJ2-3; D gene unclear. The CDR3 is made up of 16 amino acids. Germline CDR1 is DFQATT and CDR2 is SNEGSKA (reference sequence). V was cut by 3 bases and J by 0 bases, with 16 bases left in between. This chain's CDR3 is CSASVRAFSSTDTQYF. The CDR3 DNA is TGCAGTGCTAGCGTAAGAGCTTTCTCTAGCACAGATACGCAGTATTTT.

This rearrangement joins TRBV4-1 to TRBJ1-5, with D maybe TRBD1 (6 bases). The CDR3 has 16 amino acids. V lost 3 bases and J 1 base, leaving 13 bases between the germline ends. The V gene's germline CDR1 is MGHRA and CDR2 YSYEKL. The CDR3 sequence is CASSHPQGRSNQPQHF. In DNA, the CDR3 is TGCGCCAGCAGCCACCCACAGGGTCGGAGCAATCAGCCCCAGCATTTT.

This sequence joins TRBV9 and TRBJ1-2, with 10 positions matching TRBD1. The CDR3 runs to 15 residues. V shed 3 bases and J 4 bases; nucleotides not matched to a gene: 6. Germline assignment: CDR1 SGDLS and CDR2 YYNGEE. The chain's CDR3 is CASSAWDRGGYGYTF. The DNA of the CDR3 is TGTGCCAGCAGCGCCTGGGACAGGGGTGGCTATGGCTACACCTTC.

This chain uses TRBV7-9 with TRBJ1-1; possible D gene TRBD1, 5 bases. Looked up from germline, CDR1 is SEHNR and CDR2 is FQNEAQ (reference sequence). Trimming pared 8 bases from V and 6 bases from J, leaving 19 bases between. The CDR3 contains 14 residues. The CDR3 nucleotides are TGTGCCAGCTGCCTAACGGGGGAGAGCGCTGAAGCTTTCTTT. This gives the protein CASCLTGESAEAFF.

The chain links TRBV3-1 to TRBJ2-2, with no clear D. The CDR3 extends over 15 amino acids. Per the germline V gene, CDR1 is LGHDT and CDR2 is YNNKEL (reference sequence). V was shortened by 0 bases and J by 5 bases, with 10 bases between the two germline ends. The CDR3 region has the DNA TGTGCCAGCAGCCAAGATGTTCTGAGTACCGGGGAGCTGTTTTTT. It yields the protein CASSQDVLSTGELFF.

The CDR3 nucleotides are TGTGCCAGCATCATACGTCCGGGGGAGCTGTTTTTT. Its protein is CASIIRPGELFF. The rearrangement links TRBV12-3 or TRBV12-4 to TRBJ2-2; D is unresolved. Trimming stripped 7 bases from V and 8 bases from J, with 11 bases between. This CDR3 has 12 amino acids.

The chain is built from TRBV23-1 and TRBJ1-2; D gene uncertain. TRBV23-1 is noted as an ORF with a role that remains uncertain. CDR3 length: 16 amino acids. V was clipped by 0 bases and J by 3 bases, with 14 bases between them. CDR3 coding DNA: TGCGCCAGCAGTCAATCCCCCGAGGGAGTAGACTATGGCTACACCTTC. Amino acids: CASSQSPEGVDYGYTF.